This T cell receptor (beta chain) was captured by sequencing in a study of shared clonotypes between healthy human individuals. Clones were sequenced by immunoSEQ multiplex PCR, and TCRdb holds only the in-frame ones, with some missing. The table has under 650,000 clones, about 95% seen once. Trimming left V 0 bases short and J 4 bases short, with 9 bases between. The germline gives CDR1 MNHEY, CDR2 SVGAGI. CDR3 length equals 14 residues. This receptor was obtained from a woman in her 30s in good health. The chain joins TRBV6-5 to TRBJ1-1; D gene uncertain. What was sequenced was naive CD4+ T cells sorted from blood. Subset meaning: CD45RA+ positively selected. CDR3 coding DNA: TGTGCCAGCAGTTACTCGCCGGGAGGCACTGAAGCTTTCTTT. It is translated as CASSYSPGGTEAFF.